The 18 T cell receptor beta chains listed next were all sequenced from one sample in a study of human T cells and chemical hapten exposure. TCRdb re-called the RACE reads with MiXCR, one entry per CDR3 protein. This sample carries approximately 260,000 distinct CDR3 sequences, 7.5% to 9% of them seen once, and the ten largest clones take approximately 2.2%. Time point specified: pre-sensitization, week 0. Treatment in this sample: therapeutic diphenylcyclopropenone sensitization with weekly scalp DPC. Source: whole blood, taken in connection with sensitization to the hapten diphenylcyclopropenone (DPC). These receptors were taken from a middle-aged woman with alopecia areata. Some clones in this sample may be carry-over from other donors' samples.

The chain employs TRBV27 and TRBJ1-2; D remains ambiguous. CDR3 size: 17 residues. With 3 bases removed from V and 4 bases from J, the gap between germline ends came to 21 bases. In germline, CDR1 is MNHEY, CDR2 SMNVEV (reference sequence). The CDR3 DNA follows: TGTGCCAGCAGTTTCTTACCGGCTTTTCGGCCCGCCTATGGCTACACCTTC. Its protein is CASSFLPAFRPAYGYTF.

This clonotype has more than one count but fewer than ten. V is TRBV29-1 and J is TRBJ2-1; D call uncertain. The CDR3 loop spans 15 amino acids. Trimming cost V 2 bases and J 3 bases, with 14 bases left between them. The germline V gene encodes CDR1 SQVTM and CDR2 ANQGSEA. The CDR3 region is CSVEMFLSVYNEQFF. CDR3 coding DNA: TGCAGCGTTGAAATGTTCCTATCGGTCTACAATGAGCAGTTCTTC.

The table lists this clonotype with a few counts. The chain recombines TRBV20-1 with TRBJ2-3, with 12 bases matching TRBD2. The germline CDR1 and CDR2 sequences are DFQATT and SNEGSKA (reference sequence). J was trimmed by 9 bases and V by 3 bases; bases with no gene match: 7. The CDR3 is 14 amino acids. For the CDR3, the DNA is TGCAGTGCTAGGGGGCTAGCGGGAGGGAACACGCAGTATTTT. Translated, it gives CSARGLAGGNTQYF.

Concerning this clonotype: A clone one base away is much larger, so this may be a read error. This chain joins TRBV12-3 or TRBV12-4 and TRBJ2-5; 9 bases align to TRBD1. CDR3 length: 14 residues. V lost 4 bases, J lost 5 bases, and 5 bases stayed unmatched. DNA of the CDR3: TGTGCCAGCAGTTGCACAGGGGGCGGGGAGACCCAGTACTTC. Protein product: CASSCTGGGETQYF.

CDR3 sequence (DNA): TGTGCCAGCAGCCAAGATCCAGGTCTAGCGGTACACAATGAGCAGTTCTTC. Protein product: CASSQDPGLAVHNEQFF. The V and J genes are TRBV4-2 and TRBJ2-1; TRBD2 matches at 7 bases. CDR1 LGHNA and CDR2 YNFKEQ come from the germline V gene. The CDR3 covers 17 residues. V shed 0 bases and J 5 bases; nucleotides not matched to a gene: 10.

This clonotype has more than one count but fewer than ten. J is TRBJ1-1 and V is TRBV10-3, with a tentative D call TRBD1 (6 bases). The CDR3 consists of 16 residues. V gave up 0 bases and J gave up 4 bases, with 15 bases separating them. Germline V gives CDR1 ENHRY, CDR2 SYGVKD. The CDR3 sequence: CAISESQGKGATEAFF. The CDR3 DNA is TGTGCCATCAGTGAGTCCCAGGGGAAAGGGGCCACTGAAGCTTTCTTT.

This clonotype was detected a few times. J is TRBJ2-1 and V is TRBV29-1; perhaps TRBD2 as D (6 bases). Trimming took off 1 base at V and 3 bases at J, with 10 bases between the two ends. The CDR3 covers 14 residues. Per the germline V gene, CDR1 is SQVTM and CDR2 is ANQGSEA. As DNA, the CDR3 is TGCAGCGTTGAAGCGGGAGACGACTACAATGAGCAGTTCTTC. Protein sequence: CSVEAGDDYNEQFF.

This clonotype was seen more than once but under ten times. This chain joins TRBV20-1 and TRBJ2-1; maybe TRBD2 (6 bases). From germline, CDR1 is DFQATT and CDR2 SNEGSKA (reference sequence). The CDR3 sequence is 14 residues long. Trimming took 0 bases from V and 5 from J, leaving 11 bases between them. The CDR3 region has the DNA TGCAGTGCTAGAGACCTAGCGTTCCACAATGAGCAGTTCTTC. It specifies CSARDLAFHNEQFF.

The chain combines TRBV20-1 with TRBJ2-1; possibly TRBD2 for D (6 bases). Germline V gene sequence: CDR1 DFQATT, CDR2 SNEGSKA (reference sequence). There are 12 residues in the CDR3. Trimming stripped 3 bases from V and 8 bases from J, with 11 bases between. The CDR3 sequence is CSARDREYEQFF. CDR3 coding DNA: TGCAGTGCTAGGGATCGGGAGTATGAGCAGTTCTTC.

This clonotype was seen at least ten times. The J gene is TRBJ2-7, the V gene TRBV20-1, with 8 bases aligning to TRBD1. Trimming cost V 5 bases and J 5 bases; bases outside gene matches: 5. The germline V gene encodes CDR1 DFQATT and CDR2 SNEGSKA (reference sequence). This CDR3 is built from 12 residues. This CDR3 reads CSARTGGNEQYF. The CDR3 coding sequence is TGCAGTGCTCGTACAGGGGGGAACGAGCAGTACTTC.

This clonotype was counted between two and nine times. J is TRBJ1-6 and V is TRBV5-1; possibly TRBD1 for D (6 bases). The CDR3 covers 15 residues. With 3 bases removed from V and 8 bases from J, the gap between germline ends came to 15 bases. Germline lookup yields CDR1 SGHRS and CDR2 YFSETQ. The CDR3 sequence: CASSSTGILDSPLHF. Written as DNA, the CDR3 is TGCGCCAGCAGCTCCACAGGGATTCTGGATTCACCCCTCCACTTT.

The chain carries TRBV29-1 and TRBJ2-2; a weak D match, TRBD1 (5 bases). The length of the CDR3 is 13 residues. The germline gives CDR1 SQVTM, CDR2 ANQGSEA. V was pared by 5 bases and J by 4 bases, with 11 bases between. CDR3 nucleotide sequence: TGCAGCGTTAGTGACAGAGGCACCGGGGAGCTGTTTTTT. This translates into CSVSDRGTGELFF.

V and J are TRBV12-3 or TRBV12-4 and TRBJ2-2; D not certain. There are 14 residues in the CDR3. V was clipped by 2 bases and J by 4 bases, with 8 bases between them. In nucleotides, the CDR3 is TGTGCCAGCAGTTTAAAGACCTTCACCGGGGAGCTGTTTTTT. Translated: CASSLKTFTGELFF.

This clonotype was seen a handful of times. V is TRBV7-9 and J is TRBJ1-1, with D unclear. This CDR3 has 12 amino acids. Trimming removed 5 bases at V and 8 bases at J, with 12 bases between. The V gene's germline CDR1 is SEHNR and CDR2 FQNEAQ (reference sequence). This chain's CDR3 is CASSPLGREAFF. CDR3 DNA: TGTGCCAGCAGCCCCCTGGGCAGGGAAGCTTTCTTT.

This clonotype has more than one count but fewer than ten. The rearrangement uses TRBV7-2 and TRBJ2-5; D not resolved. This CDR3 is built from 13 residues. Germline values: CDR1 SGHTA, CDR2 FQGNSA. V was cut by 1 base and J by 5 bases, with 8 bases left in between. CDR3 nucleotides: TGTGCCAGCAGCTTAGATTTGGGGGAGACCCAGTACTTC. It encodes CASSLDLGETQYF.

This clonotype was seen a few times. This chain links TRBV10-3 with TRBJ2-7; TRBD1 agrees at 7 bases. CDR1 and CDR2 from the germline V gene are ENHRY and SYGVKD. V lost 6 bases to trimming and J lost 5 bases; unmatched junction nucleotides: 4. This CDR3 has 12 amino acids. CDR3: CAISRDSDEQYF. CDR3 nucleotides: TGTGCCATCAGCCGGGACAGCGACGAGCAGTACTTC.

The chain carries TRBV28 and TRBJ2-6, with no clear D. CDR3 length: 14 amino acids. Per the germline V gene, CDR1 is MDHEN and CDR2 is SYDVKM. The V gene lost 5 bases and the J gene lost 2 bases, with 7 bases spanning the gap. CDR3 residues: CASSPTPGANVLTF. The DNA for the CDR3 is TGTGCCAGCAGTCCCACTCCTGGGGCCAACGTCCTGACTTTC.

This clonotype was counted a few times. The CDR3 nucleotides read TGCAGTGCTAGACCTCCCGGGTCCTGGGGCAATCAGCCCCAGCATTTT. The encoded protein is CSARPPGSWGNQPQHF. V usage is TRBV20-1 and J usage is TRBJ1-5; D is unresolved. V was shortened by 2 bases and J by 2 bases, with 16 bases between the two germline ends. Per the germline V gene, CDR1 is DFQATT and CDR2 is SNEGSKA (reference sequence). The CDR3 covers 16 residues.